This T cell receptor beta chain was obtained from a study of human T cells and chemical hapten exposure (dated by TCRdb to the early 2020s). Regarding the study in general: For sensitization, 2% DPC in acetone was applied to a roughly 2 cm by roughly 2 cm area of upper inner arm skin. Throughout the study period of around 25 weeks, patients also received therapeutic DPC doses to the scalp every week. Patch tests used Finn chambers with 0.01% DPC on the upper back, scored after 6 days by International Contact Dermatitis Research Group standards. Alopecia areata with under or over 50% scalp involvement, alopecia totalis and alopecia universalis were represented in the patient cohort, which was mostly female. Libraries were pooled for sequencing, and variation in per-sample TCR yields was attributed mainly to small differences in library volumes within the pool. This study followed changes in the peripheral blood TCR repertoire in vivo during primary and secondary sensitization of alopecia patients to the hapten diphenylcyclopropenone (DPC). Blood samples were taken from patients before sensitization (week 0) and then at 2, 6 and about 24 weeks after DPC sensitization. Roughly 30 alopecia patients provided blood for TCR sequencing at one to four time points (pre-sensitization, 2, 6 and 24 weeks).

In the paper's terms, the time point label means: pre-sensitization, week 0. What this sample's treatment or condition label stands for: therapeutic diphenylcyclopropenone sensitization with weekly scalp DPC. Blood at each patch-test visit was drawn before the patch test was applied. To be eligible, patients had to be aged 18 to 70, diagnosed with alopecia and judged suitable for DPC therapy, while pregnant patients were excluded. Total RNA was extracted from unfractionated whole blood collected in Tempus Blood RNA tubes. This clonotype was seen at least ten times. What antigen it recognizes has not been identified. One base away there is no much larger clone; base qualities are not given. Library method: RACE. Sequencing took place on a NextSeq 500. During library preparation, unique molecular identifiers were attached to individual cDNA molecules so that TCRs could be counted quantitatively and reproducibly. Both TCR alpha and TCR beta chains were sequenced from each blood RNA sample. The original pipeline was this. Samples had a median of roughly 91,000 TCRs, with a range from roughly 23,224 to 700,000. V, J and CDR3 annotation of the TCR reads was carried out using the Decombinator software suite. For PS versus PT1 abundance plots, all samples were subsampled to the same number of TCRs (28,000). Expanded TCRs were defined as absent before sensitization and observed at least eight times at the 2-week time point. TCRdb redid the processing of the public reads, applying fastp at Q25 and MiXCR, and retained in-frame beta chains. Identical CDR3 protein sequences are pooled into one entry, listed with their most common genes and DNA. The V and J calls follow TCRdb's processing rather than the paper's. In all, the sample holds around 380,000 distinct CDR3 sequences, and approximately 5% of those were seen once. The ten largest account for approximately 8.2% of the sample.

The CDR3 goes from the cysteine to the phenylalanine over 18 residues. The read is trimmed to its CDR3 DNA, 54 bases read in frame from base 1. Looking up the germline V gene yields CDR1 SGHRS and CDR2 YFSETQ. After removal of 0 bases from V and 0 bases from J, the junction retains 6 bases not matched to a gene. What the authors observed across the whole study: Significantly more large CDR3 similarity clusters were formed by expanded TCRs than by pre-sensitization or healthy control sets, consistent with antigen-driven responses. All patients had alopecia, a presumed autoimmune disease, so their immune response might differ from that of healthy individuals. The number of TCRs above 1 in 1000 frequency did not change with DPC sensitization; there was no evidence of global repertoire structure alterations. Repeated subsampling changed both the strength of the expansion versus patch-test correlation and the threshold at which that correlation became significant. Patch test score was positively correlated with the number of PT1 expanded TCRs, with significance at thresholds 8, 16 and 32 but not at 4.

The starting material was whole blood, obtained in connection with sensitization to the hapten diphenylcyclopropenone (DPC). This sequence was found in a woman between 18 and 29 years old with alopecia areata. Some clones in this sample may be carry-over from other donors' samples. The sequence is built from TRBV5-1 and TRBJ2-7; 13 middle bases align to TRBD2. The CDR3 here reads CASSLDTSGGDVSYEQYF. At the DNA level, the sequence is TGCGCCAGCAGCTTGGATACTAGCGGGGGGGACGTCTCCTACGAGCAGTACTTC. Reference TRBV5-1 and TRBJ2-7 genes cover what lies past the CDR3, so the full variable domain is KAGVTQTPRYLIKTRGQQVTLSCSPISGHRSVSWYQQTPGQGLQFLFEYFSETQRNKGNFPGRFSGRQFSNSRSEMNVSTLELGDSALYLCASSLDTSGGDVSYEQYFGPGTRLTVT.